The entry below gives a single T cell receptor beta chain sequence along with its context. Its antigen specificity is not known. Per-base quality was not reported, and no clone a single base away is much larger than it. The study tested focal radiation therapy combined with CTLA-4 blockade (ipilimumab) in patients with chemo-refractory metastatic non-small-cell lung cancer. The source of the sample is a study of radiotherapy plus CTLA-4 blockade in lung cancer (dated by TCRdb to the late 2010s). Regarding the study in general: Among enrolled patients, around 20% had an objective response and 31% reached disease control. What the work shows at the level of the full study, not this receptor alone: After treatment with radiotherapy and ipilimumab, TCR clones that originated in tumors expanded in peripheral blood. The strongest predictors of response were reported to be early dynamic shifts in blood T cell clones along with a rise in serum interferon-beta following radiation.

The CDR3, cysteine through phenylalanine, is 15 amino acids long. Only the CDR3 portion is preserved as DNA: 45 bases, with reading frame beginning at the first base. Taken from the germline V gene, the CDR1 and CDR2 loops are SGHTA and FQGNSA. V and J are trimmed by 5 bases and 1 base, and the gene matches miss 8 bases of the junction. Libraries were prepared through the immunoSEQ multiplex PCR assay. What TCRdb holds here is the immuneACCESS table cut down to in-frame rearrangements. Part of the clones is not present; checked against another copy, under half of the missing clones reflect an unresolved V gene, and the others are unexplained. Here the sample has roughly 42,000 clones; around 63% occur a single time. Jointly, the top ten make up approximately 18% of the sample.

Sequenced material: peripheral blood, taken from a patient treated with radiotherapy plus ipilimumab. The source of this sequence is a human donor with non-small cell lung cancer who had a partial response to radiotherapy plus ipilimumab. Recombination connected TRBV7-2 to TRBJ2-7; 7 bases in the junction line up with TRBD2. The nucleotides are TGTGCCAGCAGCCGAACGGGAGGCAGATCCTACGAGCAGTACTTC. It encodes CASSRTGGRSYEQYF. Supplemented by the reference TRBV7-2 and TRBJ2-7 proteins around the CDR3, the complete variable domain is GAGVSQSPSNKVTEKGKDVELRCDPISGHTALYWYRQSLGQGLEFLIYFQGNSAPDKSGLPSDRFSAERTGGSVSTLTIQRTQQEDSAVYLCASSRTGGRSYEQYFGPGTRLTVT.